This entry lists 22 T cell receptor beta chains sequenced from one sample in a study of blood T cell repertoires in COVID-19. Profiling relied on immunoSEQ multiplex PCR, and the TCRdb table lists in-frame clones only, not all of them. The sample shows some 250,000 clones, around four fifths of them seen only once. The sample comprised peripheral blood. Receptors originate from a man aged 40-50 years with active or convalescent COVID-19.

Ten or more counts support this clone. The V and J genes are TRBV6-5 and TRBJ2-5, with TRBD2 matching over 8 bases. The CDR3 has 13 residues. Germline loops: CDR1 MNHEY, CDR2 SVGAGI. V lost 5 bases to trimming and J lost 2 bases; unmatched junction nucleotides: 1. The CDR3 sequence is CASSTSGQETQYF. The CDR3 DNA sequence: TGTGCCAGCAGTACTAGCGGTCAAGAGACCCAGTACTTC.

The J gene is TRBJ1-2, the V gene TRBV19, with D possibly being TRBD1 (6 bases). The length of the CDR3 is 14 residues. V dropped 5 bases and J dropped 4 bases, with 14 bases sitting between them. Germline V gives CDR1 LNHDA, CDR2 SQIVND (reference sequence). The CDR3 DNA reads TGTGCCAGTAGTCGCCACAGGGAAAGCTATGGCTACACCTTC. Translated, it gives CASSRHRESYGYTF.

The CDR3 reads CATQTDGGTGYTF. CDR3 nucleotide sequence: TGTGCCACCCAAACCGACGGAGGGACGGGCTACACCTTC. The chain combines TRBV24-1 with TRBJ1-2, with D perhaps TRBD1 (5 bases). Trimming cost V 9 bases and J 8 bases, with 18 bases left between them. The CDR3 is 13 amino acids. Per the germline V gene, CDR1 is KGHDR and CDR2 is SFDVKD.

The chain's CDR3 is CASSQILIRGQPPNYGYTF. DNA for the CDR3: TGTGCCAGCAGTCAGATACTTATACGAGGACAGCCACCTAACTATGGCTACACCTTC. The rearrangement uses TRBV27 and TRBJ1-2; D is possibly TRBD1 (6 bases). Per germline, CDR1 MNHEY and CDR2 SMNVEV (reference sequence). Between the trimmed V and J ends, which lost 5 bases and 0 bases, there was a span of 25 bases. The CDR3 totals 19 residues.

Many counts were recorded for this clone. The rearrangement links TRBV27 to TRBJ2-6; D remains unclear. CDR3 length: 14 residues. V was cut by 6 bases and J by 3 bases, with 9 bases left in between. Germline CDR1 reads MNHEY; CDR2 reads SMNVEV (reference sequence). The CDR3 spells CASRELGGANVLTF. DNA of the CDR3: TGTGCCAGCAGGGAGCTGGGTGGGGCCAACGTCCTGACTTTC.

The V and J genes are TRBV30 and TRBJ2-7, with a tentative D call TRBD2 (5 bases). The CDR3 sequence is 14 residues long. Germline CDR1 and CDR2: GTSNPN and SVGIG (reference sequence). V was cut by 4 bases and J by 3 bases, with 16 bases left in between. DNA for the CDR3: TGTGCCTGGACCAGACCCGGGGATTTCTACGAGCAGTACTTC. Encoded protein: CAWTRPGDFYEQYF.

The CDR3 loop reads CASSLKGTRGGTGELFF. The CDR3 nucleotides are TGTGCCAGCAGCCTTAAAGGGACCAGGGGCGGAACCGGGGAGCTGTTTTTT. The V and J genes are TRBV5-4 and TRBJ2-2; tentatively, D is TRBD1 (6 bases). The V gene's germline CDR1 is SGHNT and CDR2 YYREEE (reference sequence). The CDR3 is made up of 17 amino acids. Trimming took 4 bases from V and 5 from J, leaving 21 bases between them.

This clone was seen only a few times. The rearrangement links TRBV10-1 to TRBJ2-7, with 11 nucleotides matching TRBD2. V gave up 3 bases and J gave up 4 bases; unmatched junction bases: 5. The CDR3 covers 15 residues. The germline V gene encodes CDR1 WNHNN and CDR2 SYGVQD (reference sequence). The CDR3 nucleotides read TGCGCCAGCAGTGATTCACTAGCGGGAGTTTACGAGCAGTACTTC. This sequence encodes CASSDSLAGVYEQYF.

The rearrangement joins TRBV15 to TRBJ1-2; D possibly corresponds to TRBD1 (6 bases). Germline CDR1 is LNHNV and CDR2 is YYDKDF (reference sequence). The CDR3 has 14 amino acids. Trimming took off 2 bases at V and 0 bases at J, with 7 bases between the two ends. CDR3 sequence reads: CATSRRTANYGYTF. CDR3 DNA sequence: TGTGCCACCAGCAGAAGGACAGCTAACTATGGCTACACCTTC.

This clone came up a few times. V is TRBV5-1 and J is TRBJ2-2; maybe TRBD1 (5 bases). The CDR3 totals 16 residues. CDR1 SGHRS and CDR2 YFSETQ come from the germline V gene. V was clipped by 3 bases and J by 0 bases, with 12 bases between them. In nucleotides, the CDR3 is TGCGCCAGCAGCTCGAAAGGGGCTCCGAACACCGGGGAGCTGTTTTTT. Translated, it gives CASSSKGAPNTGELFF. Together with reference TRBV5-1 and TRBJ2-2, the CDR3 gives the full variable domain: KAGVTQTPRYLIKTRGQQVTLSCSPISGHRSVSWYQQTPGQGLQFLFEYFSETQRNKGNFPGRFSGRQFSNSRSEMNVSTLELGDSALYLCASSSKGAPNTGELFFGEGSRLTVL.

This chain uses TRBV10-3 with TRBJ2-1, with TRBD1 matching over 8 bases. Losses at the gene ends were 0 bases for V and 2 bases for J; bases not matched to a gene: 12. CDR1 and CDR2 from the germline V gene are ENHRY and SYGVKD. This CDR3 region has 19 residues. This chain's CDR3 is CAISESPGTQGATYNEQFF. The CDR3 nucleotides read TGTGCCATCAGTGAGTCACCGGGCACCCAGGGGGCAACCTACAATGAGCAGTTCTTC.

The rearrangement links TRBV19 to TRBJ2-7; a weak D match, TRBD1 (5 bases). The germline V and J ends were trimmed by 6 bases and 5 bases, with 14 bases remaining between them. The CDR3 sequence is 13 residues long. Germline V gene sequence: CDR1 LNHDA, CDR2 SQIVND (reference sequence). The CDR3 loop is CASRAGQNDEQYF. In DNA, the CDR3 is TGTGCCAGTAGGGCAGGGCAGAATGACGAGCAGTACTTC.

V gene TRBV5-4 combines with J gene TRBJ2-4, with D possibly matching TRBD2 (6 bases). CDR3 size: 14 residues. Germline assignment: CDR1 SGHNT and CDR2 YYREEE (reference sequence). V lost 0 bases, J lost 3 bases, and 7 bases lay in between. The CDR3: CASSLGGDKNIQYF. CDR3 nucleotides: TGTGCCAGCAGCTTGGGGGGGGACAAAAACATTCAGTACTTC.

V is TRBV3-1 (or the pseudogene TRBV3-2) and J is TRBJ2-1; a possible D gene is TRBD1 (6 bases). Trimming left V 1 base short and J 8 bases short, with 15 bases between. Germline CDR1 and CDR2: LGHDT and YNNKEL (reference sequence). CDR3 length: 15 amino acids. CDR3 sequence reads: CASSQGQNRAHEQFF. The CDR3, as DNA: TGTGCCAGCAGCCAAGGACAGAACAGGGCCCATGAGCAGTTCTTC.

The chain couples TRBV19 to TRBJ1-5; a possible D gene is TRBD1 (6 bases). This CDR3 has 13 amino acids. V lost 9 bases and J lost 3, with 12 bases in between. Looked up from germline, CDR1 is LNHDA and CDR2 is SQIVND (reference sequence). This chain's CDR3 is CASLGHYNQPQHF. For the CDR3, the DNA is TGTGCCAGCTTGGGACACTACAATCAGCCCCAGCATTTT. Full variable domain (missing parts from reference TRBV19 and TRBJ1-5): DGGITQSPKYLFRKEGQNVTLSCEQNLNHDAMYWYRQDPGQGLRLIYYSQIVNDFQKGDIAEGYSVSREKKESFPLTVTSAQKNPTAFYLCASLGHYNQPQHFGDGTRLSIL.

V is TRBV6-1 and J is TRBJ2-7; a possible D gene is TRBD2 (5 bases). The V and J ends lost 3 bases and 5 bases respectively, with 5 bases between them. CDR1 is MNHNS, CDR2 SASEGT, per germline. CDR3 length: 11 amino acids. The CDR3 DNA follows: TGTGCCAGCAGTGACGGGGACGAGCAGTACTTC. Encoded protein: CASSDGDEQYF.

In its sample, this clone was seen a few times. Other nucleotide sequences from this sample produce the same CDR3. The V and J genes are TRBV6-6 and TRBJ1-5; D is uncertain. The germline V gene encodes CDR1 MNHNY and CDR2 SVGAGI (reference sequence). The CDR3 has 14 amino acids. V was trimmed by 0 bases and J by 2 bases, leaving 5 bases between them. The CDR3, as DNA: TGTGCCAGCAGTTACTCAGAGGGCAATCAGCCCCAGCATTTT. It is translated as CASSYSEGNQPQHF.

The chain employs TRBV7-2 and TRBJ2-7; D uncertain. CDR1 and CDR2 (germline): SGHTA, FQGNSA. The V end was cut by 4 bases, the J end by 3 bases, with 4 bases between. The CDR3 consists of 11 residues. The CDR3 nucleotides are TGTGCCAGCAGCTATCTCTACGAGCAGTACTTC. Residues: CASSYLYEQYF.

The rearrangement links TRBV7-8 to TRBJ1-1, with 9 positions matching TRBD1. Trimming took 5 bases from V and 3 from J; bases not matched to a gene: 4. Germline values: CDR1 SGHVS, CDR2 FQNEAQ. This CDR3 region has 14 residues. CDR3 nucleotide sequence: TGTGCCAGCAGCCGAAGGACAGGGGACACTGAAGCTTTCTTT. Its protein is CASSRRTGDTEAFF.

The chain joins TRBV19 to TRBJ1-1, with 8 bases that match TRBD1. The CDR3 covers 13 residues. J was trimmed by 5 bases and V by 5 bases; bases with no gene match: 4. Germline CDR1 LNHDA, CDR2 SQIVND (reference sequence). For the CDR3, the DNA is TGTGCCAGTAGTGTCAGACAGGGGACTGAAGCTTTCTTT. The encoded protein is CASSVRQGTEAFF.

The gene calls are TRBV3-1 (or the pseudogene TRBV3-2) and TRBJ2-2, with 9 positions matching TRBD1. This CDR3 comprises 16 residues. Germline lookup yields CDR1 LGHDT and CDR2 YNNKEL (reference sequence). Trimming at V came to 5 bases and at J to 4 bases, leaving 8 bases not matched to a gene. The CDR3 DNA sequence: TGTGCCAGCAGCTCGCCGGGACAGGGATCCACCGGGGAGCTGTTTTTT. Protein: CASSSPGQGSTGELFF.

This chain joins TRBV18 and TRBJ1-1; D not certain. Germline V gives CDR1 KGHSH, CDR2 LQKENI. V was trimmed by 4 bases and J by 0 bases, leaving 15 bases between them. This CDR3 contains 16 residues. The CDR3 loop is CASSRGLLDMNTEAFF. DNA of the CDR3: TGTGCCAGCTCACGCGGACTCCTAGACATGAACACTGAAGCTTTCTTT.